Below, 2 T cell receptor beta chains from the same sample are listed, as sequenced in a study of blood T cell repertoires in COVID-19. Sequencing used immunoSEQ multiplex PCR; TCRdb keeps in-frame clones, though not all of them. The sample carries around 130,000 clones, about 77% recorded once. Specimen: peripheral blood. Receptors were obtained from a man older than 75 with acute or convalescent COVID-19.

This chain joins TRBV27 and TRBJ2-7, with 8 nucleotides matching TRBD1. J was trimmed by 5 bases and V by 5 bases; bases with no gene match: 11. Looked up from germline, CDR1 is MNHEY and CDR2 is SMNVEV (reference sequence). This CDR3 has 15 residues. In DNA, the CDR3 is TGTGCCAGCAGTACCAGGGGGGACAGGTCCGACGAGCAGTACTTC. It codes for CASSTRGDRSDEQYF.

This rearrangement joins TRBV6-2 or TRBV6-3 to TRBJ2-7; 10 nucleotides line up with TRBD2. V shed 4 bases, J shed 2 bases, and the junction held 5 bases outside the gene matches. The CDR3 is 15 residues long. Germline V gene data show CDR1 as MNHEY and CDR2 as SVGEGT. In nucleotides, the CDR3 is TGTGCCAGCAGTTGGGGTAGCGGGGGGACCTACGAGCAGTACTTC. It is translated as CASSWGSGGTYEQYF.